The source of this T cell receptor (beta chain) is a study of T-cell reconstitution after alpha-beta-depleted transplantation in children. This clonotype was seen a handful of times. TCRbeta library preparation incorporated unique molecular identifiers. TCRdb analysed the PCR reads with MiXCR anew, one entry per CDR3 protein. The sample lists 250,000 to 400,000 distinct CDR3 sequences; 23% were seen once. V was cut by 8 bases and J by 3 bases, with 13 bases left in between. CDR3 length: 13 amino acids. Germline CDR1 reads SGHTA; CDR2 reads FQGTGA. Here the sequenced sample was PBMCs, mostly from graft donor cells, taken 180 days after TCRalphabeta/CD19-depleted stem cell transplant. J is TRBJ1-1 and V is TRBV7-3; TRBD1 might be the D (5 bases). The clonotype originates from a male patient between 5 and 17 years old who had a stem cell transplant for acute lymphoblastic leukemia, so the T cells may come from the graft donor. DNA of the CDR3: TGTGCCAGCCGCCTGGGGGGGGACACTGAAGCTTTCTTT. Its protein is CASRLGGDTEAFF.